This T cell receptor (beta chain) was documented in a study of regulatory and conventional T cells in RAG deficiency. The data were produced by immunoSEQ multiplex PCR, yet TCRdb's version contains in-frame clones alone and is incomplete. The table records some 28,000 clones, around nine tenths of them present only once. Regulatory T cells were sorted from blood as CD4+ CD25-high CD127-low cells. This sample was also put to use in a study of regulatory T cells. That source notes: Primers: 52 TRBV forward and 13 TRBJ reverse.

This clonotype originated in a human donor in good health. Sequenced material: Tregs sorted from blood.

This CDR3 reads CAWTTARPNYNSPLHF. For the CDR3, the DNA is TGTGCCTGGACCACCGCGCGACCGAACTATAATTCACCCCTCCACTTT. The chain uses TRBV30 and TRBJ1-6; D is undetermined. Germline V CDR1 and CDR2: GTSNPN, SVGIG (reference sequence). V dropped 4 bases and J dropped 3 bases, with 16 bases sitting between them. The CDR3 totals 16 residues.